Listed below are T cell receptor beta chains from one sample, sequenced in a study of T cells in Graves' hyperthyroidism and ophthalmopathy. TCRdb recomputed calls from the multiplex PCR reads with MiXCR, one row per CDR3 protein. The repertoire holds 490,000 or so distinct CDR3 sequences, 22% seen once, with about half in the top ten. The sample consisted of blood. These receptor sequences come from a woman in her 70s with Graves' ophthalmopathy. Each CDR3 is given with its conserved first and last residue. D genes are given only for firm matches. Expanded clones get a size class; other rows say once, few or many, or leave the size out.

CDR3nt: TGCAGCGCTGGGATTATTTTAGGTGAAGCTTTCTTT; CDR3aa: CSAGIILGEAFF; abundance: few; j_gene: TRBJ1-1; d_gene: .; v_gene: TRBV29-1
CDR3nt: TGCAGTGCTAGAGATCAGGGTAGGGGGAACACTGAAGCTTTCTTT; CDR3aa: CSARDQGRGNTEAFF; abundance: few; j_gene: TRBJ1-1; d_gene: .; v_gene: TRBV20-1
CDR3nt: TGTGCCAGCAGCTTATTTTGGACAGGACAAGAGACCCAGTACTTC; CDR3aa: CASSLFWTGQETQYF; abundance: few; j_gene: TRBJ2-5; d_gene: TRBD1; v_gene: TRBV7-2
CDR3nt: TGTGCCACCAGCGGGACTAGCGTATACAATGAGCAGTCCTTC; CDR3aa: CATSGTSVYNEQSF; abundance: .; j_gene: TRBJ2-1; d_gene: TRBD2; v_gene: TRBV15
CDR3nt: TGCGCCAGCAGCCAATCTTCCGACAATCACGGGGAGCTGTTTTTT; CDR3aa: CASSQSSDNHGELFF; abundance: .; j_gene: TRBJ2-2; d_gene: .; v_gene: TRBV4-1
CDR3nt: TGCGCCAGCAGCGCCTTGGGGGAGAATATTAATGAGCAGTTCTTC; CDR3aa: CASSALGENINEQFF; abundance: .; j_gene: TRBJ2-1; d_gene: .; v_gene: TRBV4-1
CDR3nt: TGTGCCACCCCCCGCTCGACCAGGGACAGGGCCTACGAGCAGTACTTC; CDR3aa: CATPRSTRDRAYEQYF; abundance: .; j_gene: TRBJ2-7; d_gene: TRBD1; v_gene: TRBV6-9
CDR3nt: TGTGCCAGCAGGTTAACATCTAACACCGGGGAGCTGTTTTTT; CDR3aa: CASRLTSNTGELFF; abundance: few; j_gene: TRBJ2-2; d_gene: .; v_gene: TRBV7-9
CDR3nt: TGTGCCAGCTCACGGGCAGGGTTCTACGAGCAGTACTTC; CDR3aa: CASSRAGFYEQYF; abundance: few; j_gene: TRBJ2-7; d_gene: .; v_gene: TRBV6-2/TRBV6-3
CDR3nt: TGCAGTGCTAGCCCAGGGGGAGAGCAGTACTTC; CDR3aa: CSASPGGEQYF; abundance: few; j_gene: TRBJ2-7; d_gene: TRBD1; v_gene: TRBV20-1
CDR3nt: TGTGCCACACAGGGGGCAATTGGGACCGGGGAGCTGTTTTTT; CDR3aa: CATQGAIGTGELFF; abundance: many; j_gene: TRBJ2-2; d_gene: TRBD1; v_gene: TRBV2
CDR3nt: TGTGCCAGCAGCTTAGGGCCGATTTATGGAGGTGGCAATCAGCCCCAGCATTTT; CDR3aa: CASSLGPIYGGGNQPQHF; abundance: few; j_gene: TRBJ1-5; d_gene: .; v_gene: TRBV7-2
CDR3nt: TGTGCCAGCACCTGGGACAGGGGGTTCATGAACACTGAAGCTTTCTTT; CDR3aa: CASTWDRGFMNTEAFF; abundance: few; j_gene: TRBJ1-1; d_gene: TRBD1; v_gene: TRBV6-2/TRBV6-3
CDR3nt: TGTGCCAGCAGGGGAGCGGGAGGGCGGTACGAGCAGTACTTC; CDR3aa: CASRGAGGRYEQYF; abundance: few; j_gene: TRBJ2-7; d_gene: TRBD2; v_gene: TRBV12-3/TRBV12-4
CDR3nt: TGTGCCAGCAGCAATCCGCGAGGAGTCTCTGGAAACACCATATATTTT; CDR3aa: CASSNPRGVSGNTIYF; abundance: .; j_gene: TRBJ1-3; d_gene: .; v_gene: TRBV3-2
CDR3nt: TGTGCCAGCAGAATAGCGGGACAGGAGACCCAGTACTTC; CDR3aa: CASRIAGQETQYF; abundance: many; j_gene: TRBJ2-5; d_gene: .; v_gene: TRBV6-2/TRBV6-3
CDR3nt: TGTGCCGGCAGCGCGGGAGGGGTGACCACAGATACGCAGTATTTT; CDR3aa: CAGSAGGVTTDTQYF; abundance: many; j_gene: TRBJ2-3; d_gene: TRBD2; v_gene: TRBV9
CDR3nt: TGCAGCGTTCGCGACCCGGCAGGGGAGTATGGCTACACCTTC; CDR3aa: CSVRDPAGEYGYTF; abundance: few; j_gene: TRBJ1-2; d_gene: .; v_gene: TRBV29-1
CDR3nt: TGTGCCAGCAGACTCCAGGGTACGGACACTGAAGCTTTCTTT; CDR3aa: CASRLQGTDTEAFF; abundance: .; j_gene: TRBJ1-1; d_gene: .; v_gene: TRBV6-4
CDR3nt: TGTGCCAGTGCCGGACTAGCGGTGGGCGAAGATACGCAGTATTTT; CDR3aa: CASAGLAVGEDTQYF; abundance: few; j_gene: TRBJ2-3; d_gene: TRBD2; v_gene: TRBV19
CDR3nt: TGTGCTAGTGGTTCCGCTGGGGGGGAGTTCTACAATGAGCAGTTCTTC; CDR3aa: CASGSAGGEFYNEQFF; abundance: few; j_gene: TRBJ2-1; d_gene: TRBD2; v_gene: TRBV12-5
CDR3nt: TGTGCCAGCAGACAGACTAGCGCGTACGAGCAGTACTTC; CDR3aa: CASRQTSAYEQYF; abundance: many; j_gene: TRBJ2-7; d_gene: TRBD2; v_gene: TRBV6-2/TRBV6-3
CDR3nt: TGTGCCAGCAGCCAAGGCAGCCGGGCGAACACCGGGGAGCTGTTTTTT; CDR3aa: CASSQGSRANTGELFF; abundance: few; j_gene: TRBJ2-2; d_gene: .; v_gene: TRBV3-1
CDR3nt: TGTGCCAGCAGTTTTCAACAGGGAGTAGCCAAAAACATTCAGTACTTC; CDR3aa: CASSFQQGVAKNIQYF; abundance: .; j_gene: TRBJ2-4; d_gene: .; v_gene: TRBV5-6
CDR3nt: TGTGCCAGCAGAAACAGGGGAATTCGAGCTAATGAAAAACTGTTTTTT; CDR3aa: CASRNRGIRANEKLFF; abundance: .; j_gene: TRBJ1-4; d_gene: TRBD1; v_gene: TRBV2
CDR3nt: TGTGCCAGCAGTCCCTCGTACCAAGAGACCCAGTACTTC; CDR3aa: CASSPSYQETQYF; abundance: .; j_gene: TRBJ2-5; d_gene: .; v_gene: TRBV27
CDR3nt: TGCGCCAGCAGCTTGTTGGGCTCGGGAGACACTGAAGCTTTCTTT; CDR3aa: CASSLLGSGDTEAFF; abundance: many; j_gene: TRBJ1-1; d_gene: .; v_gene: TRBV5-1
CDR3nt: TGTGCCTGGAGTGTGCCTAATGAAAAACTGTTTTTT; CDR3aa: CAWSVPNEKLFF; abundance: few; j_gene: TRBJ1-4; d_gene: .; v_gene: TRBV30
CDR3nt: TGTGCCATCAGAGGAGCTGAAGAGACCCAGTACTTC; CDR3aa: CAIRGAEETQYF; abundance: .; j_gene: TRBJ2-5; d_gene: .; v_gene: TRBV10-3
CDR3nt: TGCAGTGCTTATCCTAGCGGGAGGGCCACCGGGGAGCTGTTTTTT; CDR3aa: CSAYPSGRATGELFF; abundance: .; j_gene: TRBJ2-2; d_gene: TRBD2; v_gene: TRBV20-1
CDR3nt: TGTGCCATCAGTGGGGTGGAGTCCGGCACAGATACGCAGTATTTT; CDR3aa: CAISGVESGTDTQYF; abundance: .; j_gene: TRBJ2-3; d_gene: .; v_gene: TRBV10-3
CDR3nt: TGTGCCAGCAGCGCACGGGACACTTATCAGCCCCAGCATTTT; CDR3aa: CASSARDTYQPQHF; abundance: .; j_gene: TRBJ1-5; d_gene: .; v_gene: TRBV5-8
CDR3nt: TGCGCCAGCAGCCCTGGACACCCCTACAATGAGCAGTTCTTC; CDR3aa: CASSPGHPYNEQFF; abundance: few; j_gene: TRBJ2-1; d_gene: .; v_gene: TRBV5-1
CDR3nt: TGTGCCTGGAGCCCTCCCGGGAGGGAAGAGGCCCAGTACTTC; CDR3aa: CAWSPPGREEAQYF; abundance: .; j_gene: TRBJ2-5; d_gene: TRBD2; v_gene: TRBV7-8
CDR3nt: TGCAGTGCTAGAGGAGGGGCCCGCGGACCAACCTACGAGCAGTACTTC; CDR3aa: CSARGGARGPTYEQYF; abundance: .; j_gene: TRBJ2-7; d_gene: .; v_gene: TRBV20-1
CDR3nt: TGTGCCAGCAGTTACTCAGGATTTTACACAGATACGCAGTATTTT; CDR3aa: CASSYSGFYTDTQYF; abundance: few; j_gene: TRBJ2-3; d_gene: .; v_gene: TRBV6-6
CDR3nt: TGTGCCAGCAGCGTCTCAACTAGCGGGAGTGATACGCAGTATTTT; CDR3aa: CASSVSTSGSDTQYF; abundance: .; j_gene: TRBJ2-3; d_gene: TRBD2; v_gene: TRBV9
CDR3nt: TGCGCCAGCAGCTCCACTTCGTTATCTGAAGCTTTCTTT; CDR3aa: CASSSTSLSEAFF; abundance: .; j_gene: TRBJ1-1; d_gene: .; v_gene: TRBV5-1
CDR3nt: TGTGCCAGCAGCTCATCGCGGGGGACCTACAATGAGCAGTTCTTC; CDR3aa: CASSSSRGTYNEQFF; abundance: many; j_gene: TRBJ2-1; d_gene: TRBD2; v_gene: TRBV3-1
CDR3nt: TGTGCCAGCAGCTTAGATGCGCCAGCGGGAGGGCCGAATGAGCAGTTCTTC; CDR3aa: CASSLDAPAGGPNEQFF; abundance: .; j_gene: TRBJ2-1; d_gene: TRBD2; v_gene: TRBV11-2
CDR3nt: TGCGCCAGCAGTGAGAGGCTAGCGGGAGGGCCTTTTGACACCGGGGAGCTGTTTTTT; CDR3aa: CASSERLAGGPFDTGELFF; abundance: .; j_gene: TRBJ2-2; d_gene: TRBD2; v_gene: TRBV10-2
CDR3nt: TGTGCCAGCAGCTCCCGACTAGTCGGGGAGCTGTTTTTT; CDR3aa: CASSSRLVGELFF; abundance: few; j_gene: TRBJ2-2; d_gene: .; v_gene: TRBV3-1